Below, one T cell receptor beta chain is given with its context. The antigen is not known. No patient escaped relapse after autologous stem cell transplantation, and brentuximab vedotin exposure varied. The protocol was immunoSEQ multiplex PCR, while the TCRdb copy is restricted to in-frame clones and leaves out a portion. The sample lists 90,000 to 100,000 clones, nearly 90% seen once, with about 10% in the top ten. This entry is derived from a study of PD-1 blockade in classical Hodgkin lymphoma. Overall study context: The patients were dosed with nivolumab 3 mg/kg, infused intravenously every 2 weeks. Study outcomes and limitations: The authors have not defined what causes the repertoire differences, possibly disease activity or prior therapy. The CD4+ diversity rise by C4D1 was clearest in complete responders.

The CDR3 consists of 13 residues. CDR1 is SGHRS and CDR2 is YFSETQ in the germline V gene. V shed 5 bases and J 3 bases; nucleotides not matched to a gene: 5. This sequence originates from a human donor with classical Hodgkin lymphoma. The sample here was peripheral blood mononuclear cells (PBMCs), taken before the second cycle of nivolumab. The genes are TRBV5-1 and TRBJ2-7, with TRBD1 identical over 7 bases. CDR3 nucleotides: TGCGCCAGCAGTTGGGACAGATTCTACGAGCAGTACTTC. As protein: CASSWDRFYEQYF.